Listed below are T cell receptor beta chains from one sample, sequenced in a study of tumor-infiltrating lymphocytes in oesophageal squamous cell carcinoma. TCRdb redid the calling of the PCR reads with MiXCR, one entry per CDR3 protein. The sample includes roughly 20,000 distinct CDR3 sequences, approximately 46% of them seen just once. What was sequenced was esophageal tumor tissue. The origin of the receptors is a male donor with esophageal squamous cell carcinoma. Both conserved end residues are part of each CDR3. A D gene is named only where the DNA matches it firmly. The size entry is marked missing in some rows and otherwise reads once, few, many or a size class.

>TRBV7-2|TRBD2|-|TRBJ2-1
TGTGCCAGCAGCTGGCTAGCGGGAGGGCCTCTGAATGAGCAGTTCTTC
CASSWLAGGPLNEQFF
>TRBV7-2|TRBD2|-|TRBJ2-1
TGTGCCAGCAGCTTAGCGTCAGGACTAGTGGAAAATGAGCAGTTCTTC
CASSLASGLVENEQFF
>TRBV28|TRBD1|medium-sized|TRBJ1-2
TGTGCCAGCACAACCGGGACAGTAACATATGGCTACACCTTC
CASTTGTVTYGYTF
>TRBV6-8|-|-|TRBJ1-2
TGTGCCAGCAGTTTGCAGGGACTCTATGGCTACACCTTC
CASSLQGLYGYTF
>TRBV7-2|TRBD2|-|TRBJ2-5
TGTGCCAGCAGCTTAGTTTCTAGCGGGAGGGCCTGGGAGACCCAGTACTTC
CASSLVSSGRAWETQYF
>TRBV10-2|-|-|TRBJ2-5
TGCGCCAGCAGTGAGACTCAGGGTCCACAAGAGACCCAGTACTTC
CASSETQGPQETQYF
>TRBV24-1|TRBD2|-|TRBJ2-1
TGTGCCACCAGTACGAACGCCGGACTAGCGCCTCGGGGTGAGCAGTTCTTC
CATSTNAGLAPRGEQFF
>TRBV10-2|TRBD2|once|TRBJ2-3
TGCGCCAGCAGTGTTGGGACTAGCGGGAGCACAGATACGCAGTATTTT
CASSVGTSGSTDTQYF
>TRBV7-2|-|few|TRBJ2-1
TGTGCCAGCAGGACAAGGGGGAGCTCCTACAATGAGCAGTTCTTC
CASRTRGSSYNEQFF
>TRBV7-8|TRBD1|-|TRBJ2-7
TGTGCCAGCAGCTCATCCGGGACAGGGACGTACGAGCAGTACTTC
CASSSSGTGTYEQYF
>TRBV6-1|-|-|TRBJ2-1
TGTGCCAGCATCTCGGTTTACAATGAGCAGTTCTTC
CASISVYNEQFF
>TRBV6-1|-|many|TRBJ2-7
TGTGCCAGCAGTCCCGGACTCTTCCCCTACGAGCAGTACTTC
CASSPGLFPYEQYF
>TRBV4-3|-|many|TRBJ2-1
TGCGCCAGCAGCCAAGCCCTGGACCAAAATGAGCAGTTCTTC
CASSQALDQNEQFF
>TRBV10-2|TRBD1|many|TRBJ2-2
TGCGCCAGCAGTGGGACAGGGGGCACCGGGGAGCTGTTTTTT
CASSGTGGTGELFF
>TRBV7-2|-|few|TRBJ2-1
TGTGCCAGCAGCTTAAGGATGCACGAGCAGTTCTTC
CASSLRMHEQFF
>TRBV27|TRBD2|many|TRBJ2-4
TGTGCCAGCAGTTTGCTAGCGGGGAAAAACATTCAGTACTTC
CASSLLAGKNIQYF
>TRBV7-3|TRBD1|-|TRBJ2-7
TGTGCCAGCAGCCCCGGACAGGGAAGGTTCGAGCAGTACTTC
CASSPGQGRFEQYF
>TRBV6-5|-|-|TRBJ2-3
TGTGCCAGCAGTGCCCGGGGGTTGAGCACAGATACGCAGTATTTT
CASSARGLSTDTQYF
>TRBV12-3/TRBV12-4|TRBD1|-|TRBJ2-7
TGTGCCAGCAAGAAACCGGGACAGGGCTCCCACGAGCAGTACTTC
CASKKPGQGSHEQYF
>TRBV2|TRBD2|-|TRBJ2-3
TGTGCCAGCAAGAGACTAGCAGGAGGGCCGGTAGATACGCAGTATTTT
CASKRLAGGPVDTQYF
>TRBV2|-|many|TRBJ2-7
TGTGCCAGCAGGCTGGGGACCACAGAGAACTACGAGCAGTACTTC
CASRLGTTENYEQYF
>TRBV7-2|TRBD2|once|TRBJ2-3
TGTGCCAGCAGCTTATCCGGGACTAGCGGGAGGCCGGACCTAGATACGCAGTATTTT
CASSLSGTSGRPDLDTQYF
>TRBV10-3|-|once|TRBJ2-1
TGTGCCACCAAATTGGAACTTTACAATGAGCAGTTCTTC
CATKLELYNEQFF
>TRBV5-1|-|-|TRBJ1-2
TGCGCCAGCAGCTTGGCGGCAAGGCAAAGCTATGGCTACACCTTC
CASSLAARQSYGYTF
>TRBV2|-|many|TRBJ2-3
TGTGCCAGCAGTGAAGCGCTTCGGGATACGCAGTATTTT
CASSEALRDTQYF
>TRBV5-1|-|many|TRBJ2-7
TGCGCCAGCAGCCGAGCAGGGGCCCAAAACGAGCAGTACTTC
CASSRAGAQNEQYF
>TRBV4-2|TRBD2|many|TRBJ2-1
TGTGCCAGCAGCCAAGCAACTAGCGGGAGTGTCTATGAGCAGTTCTTC
CASSQATSGSVYEQFF
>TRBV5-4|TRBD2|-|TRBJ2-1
TGTGCCAGCAGCACTAGCGGGAGTTTGCATGAGCAGTTCTTC
CASSTSGSLHEQFF
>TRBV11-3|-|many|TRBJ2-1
TGTGCCAGCAGCCGACTAGGGAGCTCCTACAATGAGCAGTTCTTC
CASSRLGSSYNEQFF
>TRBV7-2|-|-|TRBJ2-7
TGTGCCAGCAGCTTCAACAGCTACTACGAGCAGTACTTC
CASSFNSYYEQYF
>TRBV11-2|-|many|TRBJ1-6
TGTGCCAGCAGCTGGACGGACAATAATTCACCCCTCCACTTT
CASSWTDNNSPLHF
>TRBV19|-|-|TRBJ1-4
TGTGCCAGTAGCATCATCCTTACCGGCAATGAAAAACTGTTTTTT
CASSIILTGNEKLFF
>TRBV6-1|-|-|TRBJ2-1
TGTGCCAGCAAGGGGGGCCATCTGGAGCCAAATGAGCAGTTCTTC
CASKGGHLEPNEQFF
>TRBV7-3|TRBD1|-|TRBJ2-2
TGTGCCAGCAGCTTTGCTCAGGGGGCGGACACCGGGGAGCTGTTTTTT
CASSFAQGADTGELFF
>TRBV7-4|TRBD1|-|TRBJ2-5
TGTGCCAGCAGCTTGGGGGGGACAGGGGGACAAGAGACCCAGTACTTC
CASSLGGTGGQETQYF
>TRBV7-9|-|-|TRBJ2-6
TGTGCCAGCAGCTTAAGCCCAGCAGCCTCACCCCTCCACTTC
CASSLSPAASPLHF
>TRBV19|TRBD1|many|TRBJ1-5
TGTGCCAGTAGTACAATAGGGACAGCCAATCAGCCCCAGCATTTT
CASSTIGTANQPQHF
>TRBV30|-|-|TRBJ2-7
TGTGCCTGGAGTGTTGCTGGGGAAATGAGTTCACCCCTCCACTTC
CAWSVAGEMSSPLHF
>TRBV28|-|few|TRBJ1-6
TGTGCCAGTTCGGACAGTTGGAATTCACCCCTCCACTTT
CASSDSWNSPLHF
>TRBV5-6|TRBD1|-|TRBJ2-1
TGTGCCAGCAGCTTATGGGACAGGACTTACAATGAGCAGTTCTTC
CASSLWDRTYNEQFF
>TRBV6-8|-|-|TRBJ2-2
TGTGCCAGCAGTGGTGCGACTAGTCTAGCCGGGGAGCTGTTTTTT
CASSGATSLAGELFF
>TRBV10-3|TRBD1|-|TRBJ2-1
TGTGCCACCTGGGACAGGGGGCAGTTCTTC
CATWDRGQFF
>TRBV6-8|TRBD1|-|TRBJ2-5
TGTGCCAGCAGTGTCGGGACAGGGGGCATCCAAGAGACCCAGTACTTC
CASSVGTGGIQETQYF
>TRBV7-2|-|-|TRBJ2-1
TGTGCCAGCAGCTTAGCGAGGGTCGGGGGTACGGGCTCCTACAATGAGCAGTTCTTC
CASSLARVGGTGSYNEQFF
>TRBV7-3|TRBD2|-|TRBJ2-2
TGTGCCAGCAGCGCGGGACTAGCGGGGGATATTCCTAACACCGGGGAGCTGTTTTTT
CASSAGLAGDIPNTGELFF
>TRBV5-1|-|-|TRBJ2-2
TGCGCCAGCTGGGGTGCCGGGGAGCTGTTTTTT
CASWGAGELFF
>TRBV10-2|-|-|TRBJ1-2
TGCGCCAGCAGTGAGAGAACCCCCGTTCCGCTGGGAGATGGCTACACCTTC
CASSERTPVPLGDGYTF
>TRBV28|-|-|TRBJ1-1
TGTGCCAGCAGCTCCGAAAGTCGTCCGGGGAACACTGAAGCTTTCTTT
CASSSESRPGNTEAFF
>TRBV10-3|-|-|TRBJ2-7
TGTGCCATCTCACCTACAGGGCCTAACTCCTACGAGCAGTACTTC
CAISPTGPNSYEQYF
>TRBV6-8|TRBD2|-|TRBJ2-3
TGTGCCATAACTAGCGGGAGTTTGGAGTATTTT
CAITSGSLEYF
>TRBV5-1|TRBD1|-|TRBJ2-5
TGCGCCAGCAGCTTGGGACAGGGTGGCGAGACCCAGTACTTC
CASSLGQGGETQYF
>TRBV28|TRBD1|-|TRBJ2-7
TGTGCCAGCAGTTCCCCCCGGGACAGGGAACCCGAGCAGTACTTC
CASSSPRDREPEQYF
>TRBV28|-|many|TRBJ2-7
TGTGCCAGCAGTATCTCGTTCGTGGGGCAGTACTTC
CASSISFVGQYF
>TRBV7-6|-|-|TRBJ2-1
TGTGCCAGCAGCGAAAACCGGGGGGCTCACACCGGGGAGCTGTATTTT
CASSENRGAHTGELYF